The rows below give T cell receptor beta chains drawn from one sample of a study of T cells after somatic rescue of genetic block. Sequencing was performed with immunoSEQ multiplex PCR; in TCRdb, only in-frame clones are kept and a portion is missing. This table has fewer than 150,000 clones, 80% to 95% appearing once. The sample taken for sequencing was peripheral blood mononuclear cells (PBMCs). The receptors come from a woman aged 18-29 years. The CDR3 runs from the conserved cysteine through the conserved F or W. The D gene is left open where the match is weak. Rows may omit the clone size; those that give it use once, few, many or a size class.

clone size: -
V gene: TRBV6-5
D gene: TRBD1
J gene: TRBJ1-1
CDR3 DNA: TGTGCCAGCAGTCTCGACAGGGGGGCCGCTGAAGCTTTCTTT
CDR3 protein: CASSLDRGAAEAFF

clone size: -
V gene: TRBV28
D gene: -
J gene: TRBJ1-6
CDR3 DNA: TGTGCCAGCAGTTTCCGACCTAATTCACCCCTCCACTTT
CDR3 protein: CASSFRPNSPLHF

clone size: -
V gene: TRBV15
D gene: -
J gene: TRBJ1-4
CDR3 DNA: TGTGCCACCAGCAGAGATCAGGCGGTAGGGGAAAAACTGTTTTTT
CDR3 protein: CATSRDQAVGEKLFF

clone size: -
V gene: TRBV7-3
D gene: -
J gene: TRBJ1-1
CDR3 DNA: TGTGCCAGCAGCTCAAATGCGGACACTGAAGCTTTCTTT
CDR3 protein: CASSSNADTEAFF

clone size: -
V gene: TRBV5-1
D gene: -
J gene: TRBJ1-2
CDR3 DNA: TGCGCCAGCAGCCAGGACGGCGACTATGGCTACACCTTC
CDR3 protein: CASSQDGDYGYTF

clone size: -
V gene: TRBV19
D gene: -
J gene: TRBJ2-7
CDR3 DNA: TGTGCCAGTAGTTTTCAAAAAACCGACGACGTGAGCTCCTACGAGCAGTACTTC
CDR3 protein: CASSFQKTDDVSSYEQYF

clone size: -
V gene: TRBV5-4
D gene: -
J gene: TRBJ1-1
CDR3 DNA: TGTGTCCAGGGAAGAGGGTACACTGAAGCTTTCTTT
CDR3 protein: CVQGRGYTEAFF

clone size: -
V gene: TRBV28
D gene: -
J gene: TRBJ2-7
CDR3 DNA: TGTGCCAGCACGGGGTGGGACTCCTACGAGCAGTACTTC
CDR3 protein: CASTGWDSYEQYF

clone size: -
V gene: TRBV9
D gene: -
J gene: TRBJ1-1
CDR3 DNA: TGTGCCAGCAGCGTAGAGATAGCACGTGGGAGGAACACTGAAGCTTTCTTT
CDR3 protein: CASSVEIARGRNTEAFF

clone size: once
V gene: TRBV7-9
D gene: -
J gene: TRBJ1-6
CDR3 DNA: TGTGCCAGCTCAGGAGGATCCAATTCACCCCTCCACTTT
CDR3 protein: CASSGGSNSPLHF

clone size: -
V gene: TRBV15
D gene: TRBD2
J gene: TRBJ2-2
CDR3 DNA: TGTGCCACCAGCAGAGAGGTGGTAGCGGGGGGTACCGGGGAGCTGTTTTTT
CDR3 protein: CATSREVVAGGTGELFF

clone size: -
V gene: TRBV29-1
D gene: TRBD1
J gene: TRBJ2-1
CDR3 DNA: TGCAGCGTTGTACAGGACAGGGTAGGTGGTGAGCAGTTCTTC
CDR3 protein: CSVVQDRVGGEQFF

clone size: -
V gene: TRBV15
D gene: TRBD2
J gene: TRBJ2-5
CDR3 DNA: TGTGCCACCAGCAGAGATCTGGGCGGGGGTGGAGAGACCCAGTACTTC
CDR3 protein: CATSRDLGGGGETQYF

clone size: many
V gene: TRBV30
D gene: TRBD1
J gene: TRBJ1-6
CDR3 DNA: TGTGCCCTGAGCCCCGGGACAGAAAATTCACCCCTCCACTTT
CDR3 protein: CALSPGTENSPLHF

clone size: -
V gene: TRBV10-3
D gene: -
J gene: TRBJ1-4
CDR3 DNA: TGTGCCATCAGTGACACCGCACGCGGCGAAAAACTGTTTTTT
CDR3 protein: CAISDTARGEKLFF

clone size: once
V gene: TRBV18
D gene: TRBD1
J gene: TRBJ2-2
CDR3 DNA: TGTGCCAGCTCACCACGGACAGGGCCTGACACCGGGGAGCTGTTTTTT
CDR3 protein: CASSPRTGPDTGELFF

clone size: -
V gene: TRBV29-1
D gene: TRBD1
J gene: TRBJ2-7
CDR3 DNA: TGCAGCGTCTCCCCCGGGACAGCCTCCTACGAGCAGTACTTC
CDR3 protein: CSVSPGTASYEQYF

clone size: -
V gene: TRBV7-6
D gene: TRBD2
J gene: TRBJ2-1
CDR3 DNA: TGTGCCAGCAGCTTTAGCGGGGGGGCTAGGTTCTTC
CDR3 protein: CASSFSGGARFF

clone size: -
V gene: TRBV19
D gene: TRBD1
J gene: TRBJ2-7
CDR3 DNA: TGTGCCAGTAGTACCCGTCCTGACAGGGGGCGCGGGAAGTACGAGCAGTACTTC
CDR3 protein: CASSTRPDRGRGKYEQYF

clone size: -
V gene: TRBV6-5
D gene: TRBD1
J gene: TRBJ1-5
CDR3 DNA: TGTGCCAGCAGCAACGGACAGGGCGGGAATCAGCCCCAGCATTTT
CDR3 protein: CASSNGQGGNQPQHF

clone size: -
V gene: TRBV13
D gene: -
J gene: TRBJ1-2
CDR3 DNA: TGTGCCAGCAGCTTAGGGGCAGGCTATGGCTACACCTTC
CDR3 protein: CASSLGAGYGYTF

clone size: once
V gene: TRBV7-6
D gene: -
J gene: TRBJ2-2
CDR3 DNA: TGTGCCACCCTGCTAAATAACGGGGCCGGGGAGCTGTTTTTT
CDR3 protein: CATLLNNGAGELFF

clone size: -
V gene: TRBV11-3
D gene: TRBD1
J gene: TRBJ1-1
CDR3 DNA: TGTGCCAGCAGCCCCGGGACAGCGAACACTGAAGCTTTCTTT
CDR3 protein: CASSPGTANTEAFF

clone size: -
V gene: TRBV10-3
D gene: -
J gene: TRBJ1-5
CDR3 DNA: TGTGCCATCAGTGAGTCGACTAGCAATCAGCCCCAGCATTTT
CDR3 protein: CAISESTSNQPQHF

clone size: -
V gene: TRBV4-3
D gene: -
J gene: TRBJ1-1
CDR3 DNA: TGCGCCAGCAGCCTCATGGGGGGAAACACTGAAGCTTTCTTT
CDR3 protein: CASSLMGGNTEAFF

clone size: -
V gene: TRBV5-1
D gene: -
J gene: TRBJ2-7
CDR3 DNA: TGCGCCAGCAGAGCAGGGAACGAGCAGTACTTC
CDR3 protein: CASRAGNEQYF

clone size: once
V gene: TRBV19
D gene: -
J gene: TRBJ2-3
CDR3 DNA: TGTGCCAGTATGTCAGGGGGGGAGGGAGATACGCAGTATTTT
CDR3 protein: CASMSGGEGDTQYF

clone size: once
V gene: TRBV21-1
D gene: -
J gene: TRBJ1-1
CDR3 DNA: TGTGCCAGCAGCAAAGGGGACAGGGTACCTCCCATGAACACTGAAGCTTTCTTT
CDR3 protein: CASSKGDRVPPMNTEAFF

clone size: few
V gene: TRBV7-8
D gene: -
J gene: TRBJ1-5
CDR3 DNA: TGTGCCAGCAGCAGATACAGGGAGCTCGATCAGCCCCAGCATTTT
CDR3 protein: CASSRYRELDQPQHF

clone size: -
V gene: TRBV7-2
D gene: TRBD1
J gene: TRBJ2-5
CDR3 DNA: TGTGCCAGCAGCGAACAGGGGCCCCAAGAGACCCAGTACTTC
CDR3 protein: CASSEQGPQETQYF

clone size: -
V gene: TRBV6-4
D gene: -
J gene: TRBJ1-1
CDR3 DNA: TGTGCCAGCAGTGATTCTCAGGGCTCCACTGAAGCTTTCTTT
CDR3 protein: CASSDSQGSTEAFF

clone size: -
V gene: TRBV19
D gene: -
J gene: TRBJ1-2
CDR3 DNA: TGTGCCAGTAGTATGGTCTGGGGGCGCCGGGGCTACACCTTC
CDR3 protein: CASSMVWGRRGYTF

clone size: once
V gene: TRBV6-1
D gene: -
J gene: TRBJ2-7
CDR3 DNA: TGTGCCAGCAGGGAGGGAGGGGGGCCCTACGAGCAGTACTTC
CDR3 protein: CASREGGGPYEQYF

clone size: -
V gene: TRBV28
D gene: -
J gene: TRBJ2-6
CDR3 DNA: TGTGCCAGCAGGAGGACAGATTCTTCTGGGGCCAACGTCCTGACTTTC
CDR3 protein: CASRRTDSSGANVLTF

clone size: -
V gene: TRBV6-5
D gene: -
J gene: TRBJ2-7
CDR3 DNA: TGTGCCAGCAGTTACTCCAGGGTCTCCTCCTACGAGCAGTACTTC
CDR3 protein: CASSYSRVSSYEQYF

clone size: -
V gene: TRBV19
D gene: -
J gene: TRBJ2-5
CDR3 DNA: TGTGCCAGTAGTATGGTGGGTCAAGAGACCCAGTACTTC
CDR3 protein: CASSMVGQETQYF

clone size: -
V gene: TRBV4-1
D gene: -
J gene: TRBJ1-1
CDR3 DNA: TGCGCCAGCAGCCAAGTACAGACCCGGCCGCTTGAAGCTTTCTTT
CDR3 protein: CASSQVQTRPLEAFF

clone size: -
V gene: TRBV25-1
D gene: TRBD1
J gene: TRBJ2-7
CDR3 DNA: TGTGCCAGCAGTACAGGGGCGTACGAGCAGTACTTC
CDR3 protein: CASSTGAYEQYF

clone size: -
V gene: TRBV7-9
D gene: -
J gene: TRBJ1-2
CDR3 DNA: TGTGCCAGCAGCTTTCTAGACAGACGATATGGCTACACCTTC
CDR3 protein: CASSFLDRRYGYTF

clone size: -
V gene: TRBV12-5
D gene: -
J gene: TRBJ1-1
CDR3 DNA: TGTGCTAGTGGTTTGACAGGGTACACTGAAGCTTTCTTT
CDR3 protein: CASGLTGYTEAFF

clone size: -
V gene: TRBV6-1
D gene: TRBD1
J gene: TRBJ1-1
CDR3 DNA: TGTGCCAGCAGTGAAGGGACAGGTTATTCGAACACTGAAGCTTTCTTT
CDR3 protein: CASSEGTGYSNTEAFF

clone size: -
V gene: TRBV5-1
D gene: -
J gene: TRBJ1-4
CDR3 DNA: TGCGCCAGCAGCCCTGACACAGGCACAACTAATGAAAAACTGTTTTTT
CDR3 protein: CASSPDTGTTNEKLFF

clone size: -
V gene: TRBV19
D gene: -
J gene: TRBJ2-7
CDR3 DNA: TGTGCCAGTAGTATAGACTCGACTGACTCCTACGAGCAGTACTTC
CDR3 protein: CASSIDSTDSYEQYF

clone size: -
V gene: TRBV10-3
D gene: -
J gene: TRBJ2-5
CDR3 DNA: TGTGCCATCAGCTATGGGGAGGAGACCCAGTACTTC
CDR3 protein: CAISYGEETQYF

clone size: -
V gene: TRBV5-4
D gene: -
J gene: TRBJ2-5
CDR3 DNA: TGTGCCAGCAGCCCCTCGGGATTGTGGGAGACCCAGTACTTC
CDR3 protein: CASSPSGLWETQYF

clone size: -
V gene: TRBV18
D gene: -
J gene: TRBJ1-1
CDR3 DNA: TGTGCCAGCTCACCAACCCGTCGCTCTGAAGCTTTCTTT
CDR3 protein: CASSPTRRSEAFF

clone size: once
V gene: TRBV9
D gene: TRBD2
J gene: TRBJ2-6
CDR3 DNA: TGTGCCAGCAGCGGCGTAGGAGCGGGGGGGCGCGGGGCCAACGTCCTGACTTTC
CDR3 protein: CASSGVGAGGRGANVLTF

clone size: -
V gene: TRBV19
D gene: -
J gene: TRBJ1-1
CDR3 DNA: TGTGCCAGTAGTATGATCCGGGGACGGCAGTTCACTGAAGCTTTCTTT
CDR3 protein: CASSMIRGRQFTEAFF

clone size: once
V gene: TRBV2
D gene: -
J gene: TRBJ2-2
CDR3 DNA: TGTGCCAGCAGTGAAGCCGGACGGGGAACCGGGGAGCTGTTTTTT
CDR3 protein: CASSEAGRGTGELFF

clone size: -
V gene: TRBV7-3
D gene: -
J gene: TRBJ2-1
CDR3 DNA: TGTGCCAGCAGCTTAGCAGCCTACAATGAGCAGTTCTTC
CDR3 protein: CASSLAAYNEQFF

clone size: -
V gene: TRBV5-1
D gene: TRBD2
J gene: TRBJ2-5
CDR3 DNA: TGCGCCAGCAGAACCAGCGGGGGGGCCGTTGAGACCCAGTACTTC
CDR3 protein: CASRTSGGAVETQYF

clone size: -
V gene: TRBV27
D gene: -
J gene: TRBJ2-5
CDR3 DNA: TGTGCCAGCAGTTTAGGGGGGCCCGCGGCTCTTGGGGAGACCCAGTACTTC
CDR3 protein: CASSLGGPAALGETQYF

clone size: once
V gene: TRBV19
D gene: TRBD1
J gene: TRBJ1-5
CDR3 DNA: TGTGCCAGTAAGGGCGACAGGGGTTTTCAGCCCCAGCATTTT
CDR3 protein: CASKGDRGFQPQHF

clone size: -
V gene: TRBV5-4
D gene: -
J gene: TRBJ1-2
CDR3 DNA: TGTGCCAGCAGCTTGGAAGGGGGACTTACCTATGGCTACACCTTC
CDR3 protein: CASSLEGGLTYGYTF

clone size: -
V gene: TRBV6-1
D gene: TRBD1
J gene: TRBJ2-7
CDR3 DNA: TGTGCCACCGTTCTGACAGGGGGCTCCTACGAGCAGTACTTC
CDR3 protein: CATVLTGGSYEQYF

clone size: few
V gene: TRBV18
D gene: -
J gene: TRBJ1-1
CDR3 DNA: TGTGCCAGCTCACTGGCAGGGTACATGAACACTGAAGCTTTCTTT
CDR3 protein: CASSLAGYMNTEAFF